The clone carrying this T cell receptor beta chain came up many times. Its cognate antigen is unknown. The sample is drawn from a study of CD8 T cells in ankylosing spondylitis. Study-level findings and limits: There was reportedly significant enrichment of clones that were disease-linked in matched ankylosing spondylitis synovial fluid. One TCR beta motif, made up of roughly eight highly homologous variants, appeared characteristic of ankylosing spondylitis blood.

Quantitative 5'-RACE with molecular barcodes was used to make the TCR beta libraries. TCRdb itself ran the 5' RACE reads through MiXCR, one entry per CDR3 protein. The data contain 80,000 to 100,000 distinct CDR3 sequences, about 8.3% of them seen just once; the ten biggest clones take up roughly 9.9%. The receptor comes from a male donor with ankylosing spondylitis or in good health (not recorded which). Sequencing was performed on blood, either unsorted or a sorted T cell fraction (not recorded which).

The CDR3 loop reads CASSTRLAPSEQFF. For the CDR3, the DNA is TGTGCCAGCAGCACAAGACTAGCCCCCAGTGAGCAGTTCTTC. The chain uses TRBV11-2 and TRBJ2-1, with 7 bases aligning to TRBD2. The CDR3 is 14 residues long. J gave up 9 bases and V 5 bases, and 10 bases lay outside the gene matches. Germline V CDR1 and CDR2: SGHAT, FQNNGV.